This T cell receptor beta chain is from a study of human T cells and chemical hapten exposure. Study summary: The cohort included alopecia areata under or over 50% scalp, totalis and universalis.

Time point meaning: patch test 2, 6 weeks after DPC sensitization. Regarding treatment: therapeutic diphenylcyclopropenone sensitization with weekly scalp DPC. Alopecia patients deemed DPC-suitable, aged 18 to 70, excluding pregnancy. Extraction yielded total RNA from whole blood (unfractionated). CDR3 length: 15 residues. Trimming took 6 bases from V and 2 from J, leaving 17 bases between them. The V gene's germline CDR1 is SQVTM and CDR2 ANQGSEA. Within the library, unique molecular identifiers were attached to each individual cDNA molecule. TCRdb called the RACE reads again in MiXCR, with one record for every CDR3 protein. This table holds about 400,000 distinct CDR3 sequences, just under 6.5% found once. This clonotype turned up a few times.

The specimen was whole blood, collected in connection with sensitization to the hapten diphenylcyclopropenone (DPC). The clonotype originates from a woman aged 18-29 years with alopecia areata. Some clones in this sample may be carry-over from other donors' samples. The chain carries TRBV29-1 and TRBJ2-1; D tentatively reads TRBD1 or TRBD2 (5 bases each). The CDR3 spells CSVTAGRGAYNEQFF. The DNA for the CDR3 is TGCAGCGTGACAGCAGGGAGAGGAGCCTACAATGAGCAGTTCTTC.